A single sample is the source of the 8 T cell receptor beta chains below, sequenced in a study of metastatic and nonmetastatic thyroid tumors. TCRdb called clones again from the PCR reads with MiXCR. The table has approximately 16,000 clones, around a third seen once; the top ten hold 9.5% to 15%. All patients were treatment-naive before thyroid surgery. The source material was tumor tissue. These receptors all stem from a male donor with papillary thyroid cancer or a benign thyroid nodule (not recorded which). Some clones in this sample may be carry-over from other donors' samples.

By sample share, this clone is medium-sized. V is TRBV19 and J is TRBJ1-5, with TRBD1 identical over 8 bases. The J segment lost 5 bases and the V segment lost 5 bases, leaving 5 bases of the junction unmatched. The CDR3 is 14 amino acids. Germline V gene sequence: CDR1 LNHDA, CDR2 SQIVND (reference sequence). In nucleotides, the CDR3 is TGTGCCAGTAGTCTTACAGGGGGGGATCAGCCCCAGCATTTT. Its translation is CASSLTGGDQPQHF.

By its share, this clone is medium-sized. The chain links TRBV7-6 to TRBJ1-3; 9 positions agree with TRBD1. V shed 4 bases, J shed 2 bases, and the junction held 9 bases outside the gene matches. CDR1 SGHVS and CDR2 FNYEAQ come from the germline V gene. This CDR3 is 17 amino acids long. As DNA, the CDR3 is TGTGCCAGCAGCTCAGGACAGGGGTTCGACCCTGGAAACACCATATATTTT. This sequence encodes CASSSGQGFDPGNTIYF.

This clone turned up a few times. The chain employs TRBV28 and TRBJ1-2; D is possibly TRBD1 (6 bases). Germline V CDR1 and CDR2: MDHEN, SYDVKM. CDR3 length: 13 amino acids. V lost 4 bases to trimming and J lost 2 bases, with 8 bases between them. Here the CDR3 reads CASSSGTNYGYTF. The DNA for the CDR3 is TGTGCCAGCAGTTCCGGGACAAACTATGGCTACACCTTC.

The rearrangement uses TRBV24-1 and TRBJ2-3, with D possibly called TRBD1 or TRBD2 (6 bases each). The CDR3 has 16 residues. V was shortened by 3 bases and J by 10 bases, with 22 bases between the two germline ends. The germline CDR1 and CDR2 sequences are KGHDR and SFDVKD. In nucleotides, the CDR3 is TGTGCCACCAGTGATGGGGGGCTCGGCCGAGGGGCCCCGCAGTATTTT. Amino acid sequence: CATSDGGLGRGAPQYF.

This clone was picked up many times. The gene calls are TRBV7-6 and TRBJ2-7; 9 bases agree with TRBD1. CDR3 length: 14 amino acids. Unmatched junction bases numbered 9, after V lost 5 bases and J lost 7 bases. Germline assignment: CDR1 SGHVS and CDR2 FNYEAQ. The CDR3 loop is CASSPAGQGGEQYF. The CDR3 region has the DNA TGTGCCAGCAGCCCTGCGGGACAGGGCGGGGAGCAGTACTTC. Together with reference TRBV7-6 and TRBJ2-7, the CDR3 gives the full variable domain: GAGVSQSPRYKVTKRGQDVALRCDPISGHVSLYWYRQALGQGPEFLTYFNYEAQQDKSGLPNDRFSAERPEGSISTLTIQRTEQRDSAMYRCASSPAGQGGEQYFGPGTRLTVT.

On this clone: The junction shows a germline mismatch at one end, possibly a read error. The CDR3 DNA follows: TGTTCCAGCAGCGTTGAAAAGTCCTACAATGAGCAGTTATTC. This gives the protein CSSSVEKSYNEQLF. V usage is TRBV9 and J usage is TRBJ2-1; unclear D gene. CDR3 size: 14 residues. Germline-derived CDR1 and CDR2 are SGDLS and YYNGEE.

This sequence joins TRBV7-3 and TRBJ2-1; D might be TRBD1 (6 bases). The ends were cut back, 3 bases at V and 5 bases at J, with 14 bases in the middle. The CDR3 covers 15 residues. The germline gives CDR1 SGHTA, CDR2 FQGTGA. CDR3: CASSFRQGLNNEQFF. The DNA of the CDR3 is TGTGCCAGCAGCTTCCGGCAGGGGTTAAACAATGAGCAGTTCTTC.

This clone was found a few times. V and J are TRBV20-1 and TRBJ2-5; D remains unclear. This CDR3 comprises 12 residues. V lost 0 bases to trimming and J lost 5 bases, with 7 bases between them. Germline values: CDR1 DFQATT, CDR2 SNEGSKA (reference sequence). The CDR3: CSARDPWETQYF. The CDR3 nucleotides read TGCAGTGCTAGAGATCCTTGGGAGACCCAGTACTTC.